This TCR beta chain appears in the sequencing data of a study of blood T cell repertoires in COVID-19. Whole-study context: Sites in the United States, Italy and Spain provided acute and convalescent COVID-19 samples. Sources were T cells, B-cell-depleted T cells, or PBMCs; the material itself was cDNA or gDNA.

In the original processing: Reference gene primers were amplified, and this amplification served to estimate nucleated cell counts. This table comes from immunoSEQ multiplex PCR, and its TCRdb copy is limited to in-frame clones, with some not included. V and J calls and clone size are copied from that table; D and trimming were computed from the DNA. The table includes some 97,000 clones, about nine tenths detected once. The CDR3 is made up of 14 amino acids. From germline, CDR1 is MDHEN and CDR2 SYDVKM. V shed 4 bases and J 2 bases; nucleotides not matched to a gene: 1. Material: peripheral blood. The rearrangement joins TRBV28 to TRBJ2-7, with TRBD1 matching over 11 bases. The sequence came from a man between 50 and 59 years old with active COVID-19. The CDR3 sequence: CASSSGQGAYEQYV. The CDR3 nucleotides are TGTGCCAGCAGTTCGGGACAGGGGGCCTACGAGCAGTACGTC.